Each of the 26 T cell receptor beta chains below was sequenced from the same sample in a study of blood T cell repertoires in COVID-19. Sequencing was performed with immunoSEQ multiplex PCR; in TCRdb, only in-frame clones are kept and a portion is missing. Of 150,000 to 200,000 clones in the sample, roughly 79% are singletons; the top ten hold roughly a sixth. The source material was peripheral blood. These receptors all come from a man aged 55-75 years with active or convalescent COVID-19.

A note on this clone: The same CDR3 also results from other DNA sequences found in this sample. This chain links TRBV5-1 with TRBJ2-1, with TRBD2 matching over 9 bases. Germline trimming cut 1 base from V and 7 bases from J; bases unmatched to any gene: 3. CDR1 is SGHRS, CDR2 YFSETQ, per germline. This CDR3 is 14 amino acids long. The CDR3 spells CASSLSAGGNEQFF. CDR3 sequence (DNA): TGCGCCAGCAGCTTGAGCGCGGGAGGGAATGAGCAGTTCTTC.

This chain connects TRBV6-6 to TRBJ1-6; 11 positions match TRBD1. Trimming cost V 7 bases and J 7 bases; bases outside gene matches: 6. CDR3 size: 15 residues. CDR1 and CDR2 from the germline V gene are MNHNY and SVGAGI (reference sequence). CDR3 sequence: CASTGQGAGNSPLHF. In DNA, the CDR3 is TGTGCCAGCACAGGACAGGGGGCAGGGAATTCACCCCTCCACTTT.

This CDR3 is CASSQTGLYGYTF. The CDR3 DNA reads TGTGCCAGCAGTCAGACAGGGCTCTATGGCTACACCTTC. The V and J genes are TRBV5-4 and TRBJ1-2; TRBD1 matches at 7 bases. Germline V gene data show CDR1 as SGHNT and CDR2 as YYREEE (reference sequence). The ends lost 5 bases at V and 4 bases at J; junction bases unmatched: 5. The CDR3 runs to 13 residues.

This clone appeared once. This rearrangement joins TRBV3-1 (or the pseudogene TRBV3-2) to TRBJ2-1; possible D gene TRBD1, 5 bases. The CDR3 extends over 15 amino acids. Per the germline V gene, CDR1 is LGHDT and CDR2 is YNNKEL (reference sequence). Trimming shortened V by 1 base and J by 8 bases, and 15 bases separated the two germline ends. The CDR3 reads CASSQVGQGWDEQFF. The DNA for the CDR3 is TGTGCCAGCAGCCAAGTCGGGCAGGGTTGGGATGAGCAGTTCTTC.

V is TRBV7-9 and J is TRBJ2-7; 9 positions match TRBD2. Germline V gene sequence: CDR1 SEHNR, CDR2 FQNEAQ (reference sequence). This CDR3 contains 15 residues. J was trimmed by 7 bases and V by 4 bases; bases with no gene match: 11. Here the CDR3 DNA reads TGTGCCAGCAGCTCTCCCGTAGGGCTAGCGGGAGAGCAGTACTTC. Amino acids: CASSSPVGLAGEQYF.

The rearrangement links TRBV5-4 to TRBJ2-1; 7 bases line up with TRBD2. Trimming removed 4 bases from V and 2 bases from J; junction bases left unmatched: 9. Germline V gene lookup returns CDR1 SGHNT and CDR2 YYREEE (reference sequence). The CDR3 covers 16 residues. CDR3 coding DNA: TGTGCCAGCAGCGGGGCGGGAGTGGACCCCTACAATGAGCAGTTCTTC. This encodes CASSGAGVDPYNEQFF.

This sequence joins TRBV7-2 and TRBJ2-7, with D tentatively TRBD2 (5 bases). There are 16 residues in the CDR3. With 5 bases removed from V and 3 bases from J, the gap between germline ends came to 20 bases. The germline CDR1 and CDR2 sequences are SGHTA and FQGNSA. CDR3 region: CASSPVRSAALYEQYF. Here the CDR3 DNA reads TGTGCCAGCAGCCCTGTGAGATCAGCGGCCCTCTACGAGCAGTACTTC. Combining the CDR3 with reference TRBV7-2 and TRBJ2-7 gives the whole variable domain GAGVSQSPSNKVTEKGKDVELRCDPISGHTALYWYRQSLGQGLEFLIYFQGNSAPDKSGLPSDRFSAERTGGSVSTLTIQRTQQEDSAVYLCASSPVRSAALYEQYFGPGTRLTVT.

In DNA, the CDR3 is TGTGCCAGCAGTCCCACAGGGTTTCGGCAGTACTTC. This encodes CASSPTGFRQYF. The chain uses TRBV28 and TRBJ2-7; a possible D gene is TRBD1 (6 bases). V lost 5 bases and J 9 bases, leaving 14 bases between the germline ends. The CDR3 spans 12 residues. Germline-derived CDR1 and CDR2 are MDHEN and SYDVKM.

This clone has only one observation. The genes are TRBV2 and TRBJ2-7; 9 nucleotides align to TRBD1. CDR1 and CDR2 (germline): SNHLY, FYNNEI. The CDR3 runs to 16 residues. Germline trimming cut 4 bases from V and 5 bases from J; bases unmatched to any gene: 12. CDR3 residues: CASSVIQGASWNEQYF. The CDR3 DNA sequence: TGTGCCAGCAGTGTGATACAGGGGGCATCATGGAACGAGCAGTACTTC.

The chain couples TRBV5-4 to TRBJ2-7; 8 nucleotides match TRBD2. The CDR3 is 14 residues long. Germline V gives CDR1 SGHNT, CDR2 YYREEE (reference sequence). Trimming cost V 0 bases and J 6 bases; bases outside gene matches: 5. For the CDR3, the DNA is TGTGCCAGCAGCTTGGATAGGACTAGCTTCGAGCAGTACTTC. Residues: CASSLDRTSFEQYF.

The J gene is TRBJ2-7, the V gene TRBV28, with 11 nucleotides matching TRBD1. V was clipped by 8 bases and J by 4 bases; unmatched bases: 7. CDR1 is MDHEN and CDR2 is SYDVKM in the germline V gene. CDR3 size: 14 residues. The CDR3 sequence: CASCRGTGGYEQYF. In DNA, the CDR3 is TGTGCCAGCTGCAGGGGGACAGGGGGGTACGAGCAGTACTTC.

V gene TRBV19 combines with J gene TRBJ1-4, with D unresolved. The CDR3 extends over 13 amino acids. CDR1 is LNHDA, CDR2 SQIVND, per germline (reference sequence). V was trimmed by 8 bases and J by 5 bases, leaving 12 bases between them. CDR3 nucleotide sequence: TGTGCCAGTTCCGGCGGCCCCAATGAAAAACTGTTTTTT. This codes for CASSGGPNEKLFF.

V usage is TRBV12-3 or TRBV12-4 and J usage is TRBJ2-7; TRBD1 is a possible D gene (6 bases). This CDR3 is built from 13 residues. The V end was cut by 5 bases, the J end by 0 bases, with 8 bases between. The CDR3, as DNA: TGTGCCAGCAGTCCGGACAGCTCCTACGAGCAGTACTTC. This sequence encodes CASSPDSSYEQYF.

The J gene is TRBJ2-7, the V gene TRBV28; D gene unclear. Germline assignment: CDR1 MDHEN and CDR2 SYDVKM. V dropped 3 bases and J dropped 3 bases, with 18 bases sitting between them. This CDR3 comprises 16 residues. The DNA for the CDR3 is TGTGCCAGCAGTTTTTCCCGGTCAACTACGCACTACGAGCAGTACTTC. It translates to CASSFSRSTTHYEQYF.

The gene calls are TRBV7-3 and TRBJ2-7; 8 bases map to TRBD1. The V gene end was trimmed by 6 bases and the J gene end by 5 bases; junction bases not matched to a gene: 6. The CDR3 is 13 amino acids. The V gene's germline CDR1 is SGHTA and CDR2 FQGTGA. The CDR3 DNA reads TGTGCCAGCAGTACCGGACAGGGAAACGAGCAGTACTTC. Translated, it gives CASSTGQGNEQYF.

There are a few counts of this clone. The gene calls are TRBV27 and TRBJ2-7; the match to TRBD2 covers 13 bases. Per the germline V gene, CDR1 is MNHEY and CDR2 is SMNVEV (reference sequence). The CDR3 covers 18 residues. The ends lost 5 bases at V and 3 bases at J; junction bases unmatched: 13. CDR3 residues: CASSPRTSGSRQHYEQYF. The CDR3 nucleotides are TGTGCCAGCAGTCCCCGGACTAGCGGGAGCCGACAACACTACGAGCAGTACTTC.

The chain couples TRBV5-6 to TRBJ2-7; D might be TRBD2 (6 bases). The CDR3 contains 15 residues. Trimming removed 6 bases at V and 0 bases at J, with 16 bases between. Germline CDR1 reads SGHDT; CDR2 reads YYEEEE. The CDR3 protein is CASIRGDLNSYEQYF. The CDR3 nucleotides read TGTGCCAGCATCCGCGGGGACCTGAACTCCTACGAGCAGTACTTC. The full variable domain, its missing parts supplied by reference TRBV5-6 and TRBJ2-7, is DAGVTQSPTHLIKTRGQQVTLRCSPKSGHDTVSWYQQALGQGPQFIFQYYEEEERQRGNFPDRFSGHQFPNYSSELNVNALLLGDSALYLCASIRGDLNSYEQYFGPGTRLTVT.

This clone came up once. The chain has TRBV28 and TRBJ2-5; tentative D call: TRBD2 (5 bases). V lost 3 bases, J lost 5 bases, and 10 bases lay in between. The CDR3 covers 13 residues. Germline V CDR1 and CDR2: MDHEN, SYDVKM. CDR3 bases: TGTGCCAGCAGTTTCGGGGTTGCCGAGACCCAGTACTTC. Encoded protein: CASSFGVAETQYF.

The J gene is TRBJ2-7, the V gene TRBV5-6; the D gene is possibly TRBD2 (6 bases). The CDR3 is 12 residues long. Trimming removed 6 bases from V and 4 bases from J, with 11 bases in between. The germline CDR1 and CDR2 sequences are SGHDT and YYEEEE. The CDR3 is CASNTGGYEQYF. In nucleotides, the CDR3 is TGTGCCAGCAACACCGGAGGGTACGAGCAGTACTTC.

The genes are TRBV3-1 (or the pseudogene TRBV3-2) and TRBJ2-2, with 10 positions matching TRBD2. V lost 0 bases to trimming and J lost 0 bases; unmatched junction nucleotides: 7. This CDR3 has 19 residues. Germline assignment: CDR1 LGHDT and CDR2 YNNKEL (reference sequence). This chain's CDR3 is CASSQDVGLAATNTGELFF. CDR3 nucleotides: TGTGCCAGCAGCCAAGATGTAGGACTAGCGGCCACGAACACCGGGGAGCTGTTTTTT.

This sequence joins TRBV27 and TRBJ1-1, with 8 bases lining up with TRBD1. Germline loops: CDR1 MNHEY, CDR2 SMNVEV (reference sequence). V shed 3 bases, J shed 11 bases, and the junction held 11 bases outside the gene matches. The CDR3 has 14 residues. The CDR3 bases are TGTGCCAGCAGTTTTTCAGGGGGCGCCGCAGAGGCTTTCTTT. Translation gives CASSFSGGAAEAFF.

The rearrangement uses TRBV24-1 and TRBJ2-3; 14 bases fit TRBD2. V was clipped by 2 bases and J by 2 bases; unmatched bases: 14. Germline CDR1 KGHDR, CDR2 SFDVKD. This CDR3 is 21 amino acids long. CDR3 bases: TGTGCCACCAGTGATTATACCCCCGGGACTAGCGGGAGTTTGGCCACAGATACGCAGTATTTT. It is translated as CATSDYTPGTSGSLATDTQYF.

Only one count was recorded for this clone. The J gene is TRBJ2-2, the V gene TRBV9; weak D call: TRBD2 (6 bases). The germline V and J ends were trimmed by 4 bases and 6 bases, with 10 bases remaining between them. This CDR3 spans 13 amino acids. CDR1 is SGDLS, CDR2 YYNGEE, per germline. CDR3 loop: CASSSLAPGELFF. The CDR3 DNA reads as TGTGCCAGCAGCTCCCTAGCGCCCGGGGAGCTGTTTTTT.

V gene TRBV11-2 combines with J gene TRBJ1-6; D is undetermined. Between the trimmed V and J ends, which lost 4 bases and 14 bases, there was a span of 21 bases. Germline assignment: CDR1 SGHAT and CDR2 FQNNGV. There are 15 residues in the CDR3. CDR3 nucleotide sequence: TGTGCCAGCAGCTCCCACGGGGAAGGTGGAATATCCCTCCACTTT. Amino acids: CASSSHGEGGISLHF.

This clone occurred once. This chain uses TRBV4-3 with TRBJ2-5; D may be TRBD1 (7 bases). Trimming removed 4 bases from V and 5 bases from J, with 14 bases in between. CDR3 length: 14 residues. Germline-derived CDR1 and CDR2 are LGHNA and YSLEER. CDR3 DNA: TGCGCCAGCAGCCGAACAGGGGCGGGGGAGACCCAGTACTTC. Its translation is CASSRTGAGETQYF.

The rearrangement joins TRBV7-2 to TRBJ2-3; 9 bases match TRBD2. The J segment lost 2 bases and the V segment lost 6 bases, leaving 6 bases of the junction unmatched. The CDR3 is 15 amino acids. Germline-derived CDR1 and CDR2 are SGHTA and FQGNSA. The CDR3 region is CASRLRTSDTDTQYF. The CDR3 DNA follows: TGTGCCAGCAGGTTGAGGACTAGCGACACAGATACGCAGTATTTT.